Below, 24 T cell receptor beta chains from the same sample are listed, as sequenced in a study of radiation and T cells in renal cell carcinoma. Clones were read by immunoSEQ multiplex PCR, and TCRdb kept only the in-frame ones, dropping some. The sample holds 130,000 to 150,000 clones, roughly 90% seen once. Time point denoted: blood 4 weeks post-SBRT, at nephrectomy. The treatment here: 15 Gy SBRT to primary tumor, nephrectomy 4 weeks later. This material consisted of blood, taken from a patient whose treatment included radiotherapy and nephrectomy. These TCRs come from a woman aged 45-65 years with renal cell carcinoma.

The rearrangement links TRBV28 to TRBJ2-2; D gene uncertain. Germline V gene data show CDR1 as MDHEN and CDR2 as SYDVKM. The CDR3 has 14 amino acids. V lost 6 bases and J 3 bases, leaving 11 bases between the germline ends. The CDR3 reads CASSFTTHTGELFF. The CDR3 region has the DNA TGTGCCAGCAGCTTTACGACCCACACCGGGGAGCTGTTTTTT.

The V call is TRBV7-3, the J call TRBJ2-7, with D unclear. In germline, CDR1 is SGHTA, CDR2 FQGTGA. The V gene lost 5 bases and the J gene lost 2 bases, with 13 bases spanning the gap. The CDR3 is 14 amino acids. CDR3 nucleotides: TGTGCCAGCAGCGGGGTCCAGGTAACCTACGAGCAGTACTTC. Translation: CASSGVQVTYEQYF.

This chain connects TRBV7-2 to TRBJ2-7, with D possibly being TRBD2 (5 bases). Germline loops: CDR1 SGHTA, CDR2 FQGNSA. The CDR3 consists of 15 residues. The germline V and J ends were trimmed by 4 bases and 2 bases, with 15 bases remaining between them. The CDR3 bases are TGTGCCAGCAGCTCCCGGGTTAGCGTTACCTACGAGCAGTACTTC. Translation: CASSSRVSVTYEQYF.

This chain connects TRBV28 to TRBJ1-5, with 7 nucleotides matching TRBD1. The CDR3 has 17 residues. Germline V lookup: CDR1 MDHEN, CDR2 SYDVKM. The V segment lost 6 bases and the J segment 0 bases; nucleotides outside the gene matches: 11. The CDR3 loop reads CASSHTDRYYSNQPQHF. Here the CDR3 DNA reads TGTGCCAGCAGCCATACGGACAGGTACTATAGCAATCAGCCCCAGCATTTT. Based on the CDR3 plus reference TRBV28 and TRBJ1-5, the full variable domain is DVKVTQSSRYLVKRTGEKVFLECVQDMDHENMFWYRQDPGLGLRLIYFSYDVKMKEKGDIPEGYSVSREKKERFSLILESASTNQTSMYLCASSHTDRYYSNQPQHFGDGTRLSIL.

V is TRBV28 and J is TRBJ1-4; D is undetermined. The germline CDR1 and CDR2 sequences are MDHEN and SYDVKM. The CDR3 is made up of 12 amino acids. Trimming left V 5 bases short and J 7 bases short, with 8 bases between. The CDR3 protein is CASSLKGEKLFF. The CDR3 region has the DNA TGTGCCAGCAGTCTTAAAGGTGAAAAACTGTTTTTT.

The chain uses TRBV7-2 and TRBJ1-1, with a weak D call TRBD1 (6 bases). Trimming removed 5 bases from V and 3 bases from J, with 16 bases in between. The CDR3 contains 15 residues. Looked up from germline, CDR1 is SGHTA and CDR2 is FQGNSA. The CDR3 sequence is CASSIQTGLDTEAFF. CDR3 DNA: TGTGCCAGCAGCATACAAACAGGGCTCGACACTGAAGCTTTCTTT.

The chain carries TRBV9 and TRBJ1-2, with D tentatively TRBD1 (6 bases). Per germline, CDR1 SGDLS and CDR2 YYNGEE. This CDR3 is 15 amino acids long. The V end was cut by 0 bases, the J end by 0 bases, with 9 bases between. CDR3 protein: CASSVGQGTNYGYTF. The DNA of the CDR3 is TGTGCCAGCAGCGTAGGCCAGGGGACTAACTATGGCTACACCTTC.

The gene calls are TRBV7-2 and TRBJ2-7; TRBD1 agrees at 8 bases. Trimming at V came to 2 bases and at J to 0 bases, leaving 3 bases not matched to a gene. This CDR3 is 15 amino acids long. CDR1 is SGHTA and CDR2 is FQGNSA in the germline V gene. CDR3 in amino acids: CASSLMGQASYEQYF. CDR3 DNA sequence: TGTGCCAGCAGCTTAATGGGACAGGCCTCCTACGAGCAGTACTTC.

The chain links TRBV6-5 to TRBJ1-5; 7 bases align to TRBD1. V was pared by 6 bases and J by 6 bases, with 8 bases of the junction left unmatched. Germline V lookup: CDR1 MNHEY, CDR2 SVGAGI. The CDR3 totals 14 residues. CDR3 residues: CASRTDRVGQPQHF. The CDR3 DNA sequence: TGTGCCAGCAGAACTGACAGGGTCGGTCAGCCCCAGCATTTT.

V usage is TRBV25-1 and J usage is TRBJ2-3, with 12 bases aligning to TRBD2. Germline loops: CDR1 MGHDK, CDR2 SYGVNS. The length of the CDR3 is 15 residues. The ends lost 4 bases at V and 4 bases at J; junction bases unmatched: 3. For the CDR3, the DNA is TGTGCCAGCAGTGCTGCTAGCGGGGGGGCAGATACGCAGTATTTT. Its translation: CASSAASGGADTQYF.

The V gene is TRBV6-1, the J gene TRBJ2-5; TRBD1 might be the D (5 bases). The CDR3 sequence is 12 residues long. V dropped 8 bases and J dropped 3 bases, with 10 bases sitting between them. The germline V gene encodes CDR1 MNHNS and CDR2 SASEGT. CDR3 amino acids: CASRVREETQYF. Written as DNA, the CDR3 is TGTGCCAGCCGGGTCAGGGAAGAGACCCAGTACTTC.

This rearrangement joins TRBV25-1 to TRBJ1-1; D unclear. Germline V CDR1 and CDR2: MGHDK, SYGVNS. With 6 bases removed from V and 9 bases from J, the gap between germline ends came to 20 bases. The CDR3 contains 14 residues. As DNA, the CDR3 is TGTGCCAGCAGGGGTCGGGCCGCGGATTTGAAAGCTTTCTTT. This codes for CASRGRAADLKAFF.

This chain joins TRBV15 and TRBJ2-3; 12 bases are a match to TRBD2. Germline trimming cut 1 base from V and 2 bases from J; bases unmatched to any gene: 7. The V gene's germline CDR1 is LNHNV and CDR2 YYDKDF (reference sequence). The CDR3 runs to 18 residues. The CDR3 loop is CATSRAVLAGGNTDTQYF. CDR3 coding DNA: TGTGCCACCAGCAGAGCGGTTCTAGCGGGAGGGAACACAGATACGCAGTATTTT.

The CDR3 sequence is CASSQSRRGLAGEDEQFF. In DNA form, the CDR3 reads TGCGCCAGCAGCCAATCCCGGAGGGGACTAGCGGGAGAGGATGAGCAGTTCTTC. The rearrangement uses TRBV4-3 and TRBJ2-1; the match to TRBD2 covers 14 bases. The length of the CDR3 is 18 residues. Germline V gene sequence: CDR1 LGHNA, CDR2 YSLEER. J gave up 8 bases and V 2 bases, and 11 bases lay outside the gene matches.

The chain employs TRBV4-1 and TRBJ1-1; a possible D gene is TRBD1 (6 bases). Trimming stripped 0 bases from V and 0 bases from J, with 8 bases between. Looked up from germline, CDR1 is MGHRA and CDR2 is YSYEKL. The CDR3 loop spans 15 amino acids. CDR3 region: CASSQEGAMNTEAFF. The CDR3 region has the DNA TGCGCCAGCAGCCAAGAGGGGGCCATGAACACTGAAGCTTTCTTT.

V usage is TRBV29-1 and J usage is TRBJ2-6; 10 positions match TRBD1. The ends lost 3 bases at V and 1 base at J; junction bases unmatched: 3. Germline-derived CDR1 and CDR2 are SQVTM and ANQGSEA. This CDR3 is built from 16 residues. CDR3: CSVEGTGVSGANVLTF. CDR3 bases: TGCAGCGTTGAGGGGACAGGGGTTTCTGGGGCCAACGTCCTGACTTTC.

The chain couples TRBV28 to TRBJ2-7; D is uncertain. Per the germline V gene, CDR1 is MDHEN and CDR2 is SYDVKM. With 4 bases removed from V and 7 bases from J, the gap between germline ends came to 8 bases. This CDR3 region has 11 residues. For the CDR3, the DNA is TGTGCCAGCAGTTCAGTGACGGAGCAGTACTTC. Translating gives CASSSVTEQYF.

This chain uses TRBV1 with TRBJ2-1; the table assigns TRBD2, which was not confirmed against the DNA. TRBV1 is recorded as a pseudogene. This CDR3 spans 17 amino acids. The CDR3 coding sequence is TGCACCAGCAGCCAAGGTGGAGGCGGGAGCCTTTACAATGAGCAGTTCTTC. Translated: CTSSQGGGGSLYNEQFF.

V usage is TRBV28 and J usage is TRBJ2-2; possible D gene TRBD1, 6 bases. Trimming stripped 2 bases from V and 3 bases from J, with 10 bases between. CDR1 and CDR2 from the germline V gene are MDHEN and SYDVKM. The CDR3 length is 15 residues. CDR3 nucleotide sequence: TGTGCCAGCAGTTTAGCAGGGGCCTACACCGGGGAGCTGTTTTTT. Encoded protein: CASSLAGAYTGELFF.

The chain recombines TRBV7-8 with TRBJ1-5; D may be TRBD1 (5 bases). The CDR3 is 14 amino acids. Germline lookup yields CDR1 SGHVS and CDR2 FQNEAQ. V dropped 1 base and J dropped 2 bases, with 6 bases sitting between them. The CDR3 sequence: CASSLVGRNQPQHF. CDR3 nucleotide sequence: TGTGCCAGCAGCTTAGTGGGGCGCAATCAGCCCCAGCATTTT.

This chain links TRBV5-8 with TRBJ2-5, with D perhaps being TRBD1 or TRBD2 (6 bases each). Germline V gives CDR1 SGHTS, CDR2 YDEGEE. The CDR3 is 15 amino acids. Trimming removed 0 bases at V and 4 bases at J, with 13 bases between. CDR3 DNA: TGTGCCAGCAGCTTGGCCTGGGGGGCTCGAGAGACCCAGTACTTC. This codes for CASSLAWGARETQYF.

The CDR3 loop reads CAISRQGNNYGYTF. The DNA for the CDR3 is TGTGCCATCAGTCGACAGGGAAATAACTATGGCTACACCTTC. The V gene is TRBV10-3, the J gene TRBJ1-2, with 7 bases matching TRBD1. CDR1 is ENHRY, CDR2 SYGVKD, per germline. V trimming: 5 bases; J trimming: 1 base; junction bases outside the gene matches: 4. This CDR3 has 14 amino acids.

The CDR3: CASSKGQGETQYF. In DNA, the CDR3 is TGCGCCAGCAGCAAAGGACAGGGAGAGACCCAGTACTTC. The chain combines TRBV5-1 with TRBJ2-5; 8 bases are a match to TRBD1. Germline values: CDR1 SGHRS, CDR2 YFSETQ. With 4 bases clipped from V and 4 bases from J, the junction kept 3 bases outside the gene matches. This CDR3 contains 13 residues.

The CDR3 sequence is CASKKSLGTYEQYF. In nucleotides, the CDR3 is TGTGCCAGCAAAAAATCACTCGGTACCTACGAGCAGTACTTC. The V call is TRBV28, the J call TRBJ2-7; D remains ambiguous. Germline V gene lookup returns CDR1 MDHEN and CDR2 SYDVKM. The V end lost 7 bases, the J end lost 2 bases, and 15 bases lay between the germline ends. This CDR3 spans 14 amino acids.